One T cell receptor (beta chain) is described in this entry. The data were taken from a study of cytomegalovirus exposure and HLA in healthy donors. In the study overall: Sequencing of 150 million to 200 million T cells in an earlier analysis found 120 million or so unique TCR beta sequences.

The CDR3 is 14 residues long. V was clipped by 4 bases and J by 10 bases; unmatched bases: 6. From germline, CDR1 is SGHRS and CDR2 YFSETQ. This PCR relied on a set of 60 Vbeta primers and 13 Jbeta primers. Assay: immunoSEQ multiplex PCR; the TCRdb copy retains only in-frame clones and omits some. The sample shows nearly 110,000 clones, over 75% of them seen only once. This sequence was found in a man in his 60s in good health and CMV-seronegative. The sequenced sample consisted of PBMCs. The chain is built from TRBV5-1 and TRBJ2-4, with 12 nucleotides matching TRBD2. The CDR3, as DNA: TGCGCCAGCAGCGTCGGACTAGCGGGGAGTATTCAGTACTTC. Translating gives CASSVGLAGSIQYF.